Presented here are 5 T cell receptor beta chains from one specimen sequenced in a study of T cells in Graves' hyperthyroidism and ophthalmopathy. RNA transcripts provided the source from which TCR beta CDR3 regions were amplified. RT-PCR in the first round (using the HTBI primer set) targeted the TCR CDR3. Via MiXCR, TCRdb re-called the multiplex PCR reads, giving one row per CDR3 protein. This sample has about 660,000 distinct CDR3 sequences; about 45% occur once, and the top ten carry less than 9.5%. Source material: peripheral blood or thyroid tissue (not recorded which). The receptor set was obtained from an adult man with Graves' disease, either hyperthyroidism or ophthalmopathy (not recorded which).

The chain links TRBV24-1 to TRBJ1-2; 9 nucleotides match TRBD1. The CDR3 has 14 amino acids. From germline, CDR1 is KGHDR and CDR2 SFDVKD. V was clipped by 4 bases and J by 8 bases; unmatched bases: 7. The CDR3 here is CATSEQGAHGGYTF. In DNA, the CDR3 is TGTGCCACCAGTGAACAGGGGGCCCACGGGGGCTACACCTTC.

The chain joins TRBV20-1 to TRBJ1-1, with TRBD1 matching over 10 bases. The CDR3 spans 14 residues. Germline trimming cut 3 bases from V and 1 base from J; bases unmatched to any gene: 2. Germline CDR1 reads DFQATT; CDR2 reads SNEGSKA (reference sequence). The CDR3 sequence is CSARWTGGNTEAFF. CDR3 DNA sequence: TGCAGTGCTAGGTGGACAGGGGGGAACACTGAAGCTTTCTTT.

Ten or more counts support this clonotype. The rearrangement joins TRBV29-1 to TRBJ1-2; 9 nucleotides align to TRBD1. Germline V CDR1 and CDR2: SQVTM, ANQGSEA. CDR3 length: 16 amino acids. Losses at the gene ends were 4 bases for V and 6 bases for J; bases not matched to a gene: 15. The CDR3: CSVAGRSGTGRDGYTF. CDR3 DNA sequence: TGCAGCGTTGCCGGTCGTTCCGGGACAGGGAGGGATGGCTACACCTTC.

The V and J genes are TRBV2 and TRBJ1-4; D remains unclear. The germline V and J ends were trimmed by 6 bases and 16 bases, with 18 bases remaining between them. The CDR3 sequence is 12 residues long. Germline V CDR1 and CDR2: SNHLY, FYNNEI. CDR3 residues: CASRNWSLGWFF. CDR3 nucleotides: TGTGCCAGCAGAAACTGGAGCTTGGGTTGGTTTTTT.

This clonotype was seen more than once but under ten times. A much bigger clone sits one base away, suggesting this may be a read error. The chain uses TRBV2 and TRBJ1-2; D possibly corresponds to TRBD1 (6 bases). Germline CDR1 reads SNHLY; CDR2 reads FYNNEI. Between the trimmed V and J ends, which lost 6 bases and 3 bases, there was a span of 8 bases. The CDR3 is 12 residues long. DNA for the CDR3: TGTGCCAGCAGGACAGGCGACTATGGCTACACCTTC. This gives the protein CASRTGDYGYTF.